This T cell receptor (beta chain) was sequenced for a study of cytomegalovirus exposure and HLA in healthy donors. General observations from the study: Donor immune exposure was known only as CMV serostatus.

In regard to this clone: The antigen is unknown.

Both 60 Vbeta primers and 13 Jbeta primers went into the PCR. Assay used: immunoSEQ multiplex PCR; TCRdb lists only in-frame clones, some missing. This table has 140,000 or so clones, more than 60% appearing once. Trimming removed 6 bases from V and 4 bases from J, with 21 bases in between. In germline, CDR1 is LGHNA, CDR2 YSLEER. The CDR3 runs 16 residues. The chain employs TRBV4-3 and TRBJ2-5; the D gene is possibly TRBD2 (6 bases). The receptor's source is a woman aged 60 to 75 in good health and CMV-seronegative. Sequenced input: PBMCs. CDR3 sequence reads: CASRPKTEGWVETQYF. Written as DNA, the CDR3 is TGCGCCAGCAGACCTAAGACGGAGGGTTGGGTAGAGACCCAGTACTTC.